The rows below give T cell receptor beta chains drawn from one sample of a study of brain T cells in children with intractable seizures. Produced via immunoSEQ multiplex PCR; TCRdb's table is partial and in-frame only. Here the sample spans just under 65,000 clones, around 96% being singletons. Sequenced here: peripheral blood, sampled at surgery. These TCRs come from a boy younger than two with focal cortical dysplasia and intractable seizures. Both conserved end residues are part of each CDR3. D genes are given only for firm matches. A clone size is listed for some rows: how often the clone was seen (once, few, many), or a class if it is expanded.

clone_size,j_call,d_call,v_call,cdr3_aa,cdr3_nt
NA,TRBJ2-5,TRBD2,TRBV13,CASRELAGGTPETQYF,TGTGCCAGCAGGGAACTAGCGGGAGGCACCCCTGAGACCCAGTACTTC
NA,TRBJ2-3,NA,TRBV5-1,CASSLSSVADTDTQYF,TGCGCCAGCAGCTTGAGTTCGGTAGCTGACACAGATACGCAGTATTTT
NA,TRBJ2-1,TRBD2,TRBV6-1,CASSEGSGRLRPSSYNEQFF,TGTGCCAGCAGTGAAGGGAGCGGGAGGCTCCGGCCCAGCTCCTACAATGAGCAGTTCTTC
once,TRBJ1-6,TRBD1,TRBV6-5,CASTKGQGVYSPLHF,TGTGCCAGCACAAAGGGACAGGGGGTGTATTCACCCCTCCACTTT
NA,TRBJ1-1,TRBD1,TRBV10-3,CATGTGGEVEAFF,TGTGCCACCGGTACAGGGGGAGAGGTTGAAGCTTTCTTT
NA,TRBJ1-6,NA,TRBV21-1,CASSKEGVRRGNNSPLHF,TGTGCCAGCAGCAAAGAAGGAGTTAGACGGGGTAATAATTCACCCCTCCACTTT
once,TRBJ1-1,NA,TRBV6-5,CASSQGLNTEAFF,TGTGCCAGCAGTCAGGGGTTGAACACTGAAGCTTTCTTT
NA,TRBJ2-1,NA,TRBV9,CASSLQPAFNEQFF,TGTGCCAGCAGCCTACAACCCGCCTTCAATGAGCAGTTCTTC
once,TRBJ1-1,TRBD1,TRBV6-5,CASSRQGNTEAFF,TGTGCCAGCAGTCGACAGGGGAACACTGAAGCTTTCTTT
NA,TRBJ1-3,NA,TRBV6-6,CASSFIGNTIYF,TGTGCCAGCAGTTTTATCGGAAACACCATATATTTT
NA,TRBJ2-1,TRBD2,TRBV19,CASRLAASGDEQFF,TGTGCCAGTCGACTAGCGGCCTCGGGGGATGAGCAGTTCTTC
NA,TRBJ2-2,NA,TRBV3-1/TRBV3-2,CASSQAWDPGELFF,TGTGCCAGCAGCCAAGCGTGGGACCCCGGGGAGCTGTTTTTT
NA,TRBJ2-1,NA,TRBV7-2,CASKNSPSTRLLDNEQFF,TGTGCCAGCAAGAACAGTCCCTCTACTAGGCTTCTCGACAATGAGCAGTTCTTC
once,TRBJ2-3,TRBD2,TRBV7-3,CASSLTSGSGTDTQYF,TGTGCCAGCAGCTTAACTAGCGGGAGTGGCACAGATACGCAGTATTTT
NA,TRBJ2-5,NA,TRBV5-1,CASRYARVAETQYF,TGCGCCAGCAGATACGCTCGGGTCGCGGAGACCCAGTACTTC
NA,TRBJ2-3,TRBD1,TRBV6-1,CASSELIWTGMSDTQYF,TGTGCCAGCAGTGAATTGATCTGGACAGGGATGTCTGATACGCAGTATTTT
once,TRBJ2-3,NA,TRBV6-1,CASSEALLDTQYF,TGTGCCAGCAGTGAAGCGCTTCTAGATACGCAGTATTTT
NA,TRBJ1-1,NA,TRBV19,CASIAEGTYTEAFF,TGTGCCAGTATAGCGGAGGGAACTTACACTGAAGCTTTCTTT
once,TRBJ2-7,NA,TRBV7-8,CASSFGSGRYEQYF,TGTGCCAGCAGCTTTGGTAGCGGACGCTACGAGCAGTACTTC
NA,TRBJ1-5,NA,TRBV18,CASSPNRDSRQPQHF,TGTGCCAGCTCACCAAATCGGGATTCCCGTCAGCCCCAGCATTTT
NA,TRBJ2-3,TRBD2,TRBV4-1,CASSQDKTSRADTQYF,TGCGCCAGCAGCCAAGATAAGACTAGCAGGGCAGATACGCAGTATTTT
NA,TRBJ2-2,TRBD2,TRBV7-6,CASSVRLAGASNTGELFF,TGTGCCAGCAGCGTGAGACTAGCGGGGGCTTCAAACACCGGGGAGCTGTTTTTT
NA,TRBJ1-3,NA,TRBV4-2,CASSQGSISGNTIYF,TGTGCCAGCAGCCAAGGGTCGATCTCTGGAAACACCATATATTTT
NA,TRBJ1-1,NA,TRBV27,CASSRTDTNTEAFF,TGTGCCAGCAGTCGGACAGATACAAACACTGAAGCTTTCTTT
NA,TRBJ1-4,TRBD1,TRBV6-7,CASNCSQGRGREKLFF,TGTGCCAGCAATTGTTCCCAGGGCAGGGGGCGGGAAAAACTGTTTTTT
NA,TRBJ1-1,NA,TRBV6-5,CASSYEWTTEAFF,TGTGCCAGCAGTTACGAGTGGACCACTGAAGCTTTCTTT
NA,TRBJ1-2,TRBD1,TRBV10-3,CAISDPTRQGEVYTF,TGTGCCATCAGTGACCCCACCAGGCAGGGGGAAGTCTACACCTTC
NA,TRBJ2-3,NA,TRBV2,CASSEEYGVGSTDTQYF,TGTGCCAGCAGTGAAGAGTATGGTGTCGGGAGCACAGATACGCAGTATTTT
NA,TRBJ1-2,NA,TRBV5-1,CASSSGGNYTF,TGCGCCAGCAGTTCTGGGGGGAACTACACCTTC
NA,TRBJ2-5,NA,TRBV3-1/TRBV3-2,CASSQTVNQETQYF,TGTGCCAGCAGCCAGACAGTTAACCAAGAGACCCAGTACTTC
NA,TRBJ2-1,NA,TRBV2,CASSEYGGKSYNEQFF,TGTGCCAGCAGTGAATATGGCGGGAAGTCCTACAATGAGCAGTTCTTC
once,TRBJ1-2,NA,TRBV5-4,CASSSGPNGYTF,TGTGCCAGCAGTTCGGGCCCAAATGGCTACACCTTC
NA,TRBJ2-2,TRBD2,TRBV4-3,CASSPGLAEITGELFF,TGCGCCAGCAGCCCCGGACTAGCGGAAATCACCGGGGAGCTGTTTTTT
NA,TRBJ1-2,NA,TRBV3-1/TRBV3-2,CASSQGPGGHYGYTF,TGTGCCAGCAGCCAAGGGCCGGGGGGTCATTATGGCTACACCTTC
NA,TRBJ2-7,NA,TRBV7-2,CASSFTPSASYEQYF,TGTGCCAGCAGCTTTACCCCAAGCGCCTCCTACGAGCAGTACTTC
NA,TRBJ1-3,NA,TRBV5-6,CASRSGPSTSGNTIYF,TGTGCCAGCAGATCCGGGCCGTCTACTTCTGGAAACACCATATATTTT
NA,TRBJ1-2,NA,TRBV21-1,CASSKGGPYGYTF,TGTGCCAGCAGCAAAGGTGGCCCCTATGGCTACACCTTC
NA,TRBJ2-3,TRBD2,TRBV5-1,CASSLDSPLPLAGSTDTQYF,TGCGCCAGCAGCTTGGACAGCCCTCTTCCACTAGCGGGCAGCACAGATACGCAGTATTTT
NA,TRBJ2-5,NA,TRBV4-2,CASSRERSPTEAQETQYF,TGTGCCAGCAGCCGAGAAAGGTCCCCGACGGAGGCCCAAGAGACCCAGTACTTC
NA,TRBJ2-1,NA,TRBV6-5,CASRVTGGPYNEQFF,TGTGCCAGCAGGGTGACCGGTGGGCCCTACAATGAGCAGTTCTTC
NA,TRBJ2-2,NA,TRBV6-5,CASSRMAGELFF,TGTGCCAGCAGTCGAATGGCCGGGGAGCTGTTTTTT
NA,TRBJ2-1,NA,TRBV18,CASSPLDSYNEQFF,TGTGCCAGCTCACCACTAGACAGCTACAATGAGCAGTTCTTC
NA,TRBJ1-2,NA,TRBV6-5,CASSYSSNYGYTF,TGTGCCAGCAGTTACTCGAGTAACTATGGCTACACCTTC
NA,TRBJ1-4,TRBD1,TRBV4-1,CASSQATGVAEKLFF,TGCGCCAGCAGCCAAGCAACAGGGGTAGCGGAAAAACTGTTTTTT
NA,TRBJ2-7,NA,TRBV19,CASSIDRDYEQYF,TGTGCCAGTAGTATAGACAGGGACTACGAGCAGTACTTC